This TCR beta chain stems from a study of blood T cell repertoires in COVID-19. Across the whole study: Researchers got acute and convalescent COVID-19 samples from the United States, Italy and Spain.

This CDR3 region has 16 residues. Germline V gene sequence: CDR1 PRHDT, CDR2 FYEKMQ (reference sequence). V lost 3 bases, J lost 0 bases, and 5 bases stayed unmatched. Some clones are missing from TCRdb's copy, which holds only in-frame ones; the method was immunoSEQ multiplex PCR. The data hold roughly 200,000 clones, with just under 90% observed a single time. The TCR was taken from a man aged 60 to 69 who had recovered from COVID-19. The sequenced sample consisted of peripheral blood. The chain is built from TRBV13 and TRBJ1-3, with 7 bases aligning to TRBD1. The CDR3 DNA reads TGTGCCAGCAGCTTTGGACAGGCAAACTCTGGAAACACCATATATTTT. Translating it yields CASSFGQANSGNTIYF.